This T cell receptor beta chain is drawn from a study of shared clonotypes between healthy human individuals. General study results and limits: Clonotype sharing among donors likely depends on sequencing depth. Sorted-subset samples were not fully sequenced, rarefaction indicated.

Per the germline V gene, CDR1 is SGHTA and CDR2 is FQGNSA. The CDR3 covers 14 residues. V was pared by 1 base and J by 2 bases, with 8 bases between. The table lists this clone with a count of one. The target antigen is unknown. At the DNA level, this CDR3 is encoded by other sequences in the same sample as well. Assay: immunoSEQ multiplex PCR; the TCRdb copy retains only in-frame clones and omits some. The sample records fewer than 2.5 million clones, 93% being singletons. Input material: naive CD4+ T cells from PBMCs. Indicated subset: CD45RA+ positively selected. This rearrangement joins TRBV7-2 to TRBJ2-5, with a weak D call TRBD2 (5 bases). The sequence was obtained from a man younger than 35 in good health. Some clones in this sample may be carry-over from other donors' samples. As DNA, the CDR3 is TGTGCCAGCAGCTTAGTAGCGTCTCAAGAGACCCAGTACTTC. Translated, it gives CASSLVASQETQYF.